This T cell receptor beta chain originates from a study of T cell responses to AZD1222 COVID-19 vaccine. CDR1 LGHDT and CDR2 YNNKEL come from the germline V gene (reference sequence). The CDR3 runs to 16 residues. Trimming left V 2 bases short and J 1 base short, with 9 bases between. The protocol was immunoSEQ multiplex PCR, while the TCRdb copy is restricted to in-frame clones and leaves out a portion. The data contain 150,000 to 200,000 clones, more than 80% of them singletons. To note about this clone: Its target is not known.

Whole-study findings and limits: Nearly half of spike-specific TCRs reportedly target variant regions that are unmutated in the B.1.351 and B.1.1.7 variants. In all cases, repertoires were sampled only after the peak T cell response.

The material was peripheral blood, obtained on day 0 of AZD1222 vaccination. The chain carries TRBV3-1 (or the pseudogene TRBV3-2) and TRBJ2-6, with D possibly called TRBD1 or TRBD2 (5 bases each). This clonotype was obtained from an adult in good health. CDR3 nucleotides: TGTGCCAGCAGCCAATGGGGACGGTCTGGGGCCAACGTCCTGACTTTC. This gives the protein CASSQWGRSGANVLTF.